Listed below are T cell receptor beta chains from one sample, sequenced in a study of cytomegalovirus exposure and HLA in healthy donors. Only in-frame clones appear in the TCRdb table, and some are missing; sequencing was by immunoSEQ multiplex PCR. The repertoire holds roughly 160,000 clones, with roughly 84% as singletons. Material for sequencing was PBMCs. The origin of the receptors is a young man in good health and CMV-seronegative. Both conserved end residues are part of each CDR3. The order of the fields is V gene, CDR3 protein.

TRBV5-4 | CASSLARTGDDEAFF
TRBV7-6 | CASSLYSPGDNLNEQFF
TRBV4-1 | CASSHWGAGGWTGANVLTF
TRBV6-5 | CASKVPGASEQYF
TRBV5-4 | CASSLEVGEETQYF
TRBV15 | CATSRVRGNTIYF
TRBV25-1 | CASSGTGSYGYTF
TRBV7-9 | CASSLGQGPGNTIYF
TRBV6-4 | CASSDPSGRKTYEQYF
TRBV4-1 | CASSQERGGPYNEQFF
TRBV19 | CASSILGGYEQYF
TRBV7-3 | CASSYSGTTLNEQFF
TRBV19 | CATLQSSSGRLTGELFF
TRBV5-1 | CASSLSRAGVDTQYF
TRBV5-6 | CASSLYRGQGFNYGYTF
TRBV4-1 | CASSYGGTGVNTIYF
TRBV5-1 | CASSLPLAVASEQFF
TRBV6-1 | CATQGHTDTQYF
TRBV6-1 | CASSEFEGLASGGSRYF
TRBV6-5 | CASSYSDSGELFF
TRBV27 | CASRAVAGEVETQYF
TRBV10-3 | CATAGRATYNEQFF
TRBV6-1 | CASSELAGGPNEQFF
TRBV5-1 | CASRLAGGINEQFF
TRBV7-6 | CASSLGTAAGANVLTF
TRBV4-3 | CASSQEVAGGIPDTQYF
TRBV6-1 | CASSEAGRSPPGANVLTF
TRBV4-1 | CASSQRLLNEQFF
TRBV7-9 | CASSLVGGFNEQFF
TRBV18 | CASSWREADTQYF
TRBV4-1 | CASSPDRVISGYTF
TRBV27 | CASGSTGGFSPLHF
TRBV18 | CASSPDRGGWTGELFF
TRBV6-6 | CASSSGGRGYF
TRBV27 | CASSPNSVEQFF
TRBV7-2 | CASSFFAGGSKNIQYF
TRBV30 | CAWSEADLNTGELFF
TRBV7-9 | CASSEEVPTEAFF
TRBV5-1 | CASSILQGAEAFF
TRBV27 | CASSPGTSTYNEQFF
TRBV5-1 | CASSLGGGLPQETQYF
TRBV6-5 | CASRQANEQFF
TRBV14 | CASSQVGQGTYEQYF
TRBV21-1 | CASSKGALAGVSYEQYF
TRBV6-4 | CASSVEAGAYNEQFF
TRBV4-1 | CASSQEARGPYNEQFF
TRBV30 | CAWSVLRERVYEQYF
TRBV7-9 | CSSSLAKGGSTDTQYF
TRBV5-5 | CASSLAGLGANVLTF
TRBV2 | CASRPQGVAGDEQYF
TRBV12-5 | CASGPGGSADTQYF
TRBV19 | CASSPTGGGYGYTF
TRBV4-3 | CASGARASTITGDEQFF
TRBV5-6 | CASSLAGQGIAGELFF